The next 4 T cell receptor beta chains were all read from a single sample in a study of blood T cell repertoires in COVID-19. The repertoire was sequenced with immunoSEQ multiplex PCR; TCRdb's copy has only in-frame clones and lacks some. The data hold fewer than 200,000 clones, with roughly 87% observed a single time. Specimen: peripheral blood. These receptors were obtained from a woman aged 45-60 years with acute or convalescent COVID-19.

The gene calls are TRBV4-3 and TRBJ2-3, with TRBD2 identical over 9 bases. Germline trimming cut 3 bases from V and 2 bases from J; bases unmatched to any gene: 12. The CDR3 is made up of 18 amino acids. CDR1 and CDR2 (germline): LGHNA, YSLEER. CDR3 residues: CASSQTRGGTLHTDTQYF. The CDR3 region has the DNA TGCGCCAGCAGCCAGACGCGGGGGGGCACCCTACACACAGATACGCAGTATTTT.

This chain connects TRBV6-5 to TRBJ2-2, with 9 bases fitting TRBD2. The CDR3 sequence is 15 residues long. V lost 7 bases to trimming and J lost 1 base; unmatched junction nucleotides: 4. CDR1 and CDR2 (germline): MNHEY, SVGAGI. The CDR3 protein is CASKWREGNTGELFF. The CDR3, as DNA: TGTGCCAGCAAATGGCGGGAGGGGAACACCGGGGAGCTGTTTTTT.

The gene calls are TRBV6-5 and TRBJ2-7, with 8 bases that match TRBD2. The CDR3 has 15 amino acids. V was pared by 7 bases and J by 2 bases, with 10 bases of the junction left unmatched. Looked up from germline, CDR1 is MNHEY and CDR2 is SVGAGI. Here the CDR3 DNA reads TGTGCCAGCACGGGGGGGGGCTTGCCTACCTACGAGCAGTACTTC. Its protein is CASTGGGLPTYEQYF.

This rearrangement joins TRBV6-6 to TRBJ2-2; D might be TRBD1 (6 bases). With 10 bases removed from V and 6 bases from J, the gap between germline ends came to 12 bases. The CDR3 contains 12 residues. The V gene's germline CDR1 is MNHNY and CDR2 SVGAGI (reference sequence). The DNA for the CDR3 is TGTGCCACGTCACAGGGACCCGGGGAGCTGTTTTTT. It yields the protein CATSQGPGELFF.